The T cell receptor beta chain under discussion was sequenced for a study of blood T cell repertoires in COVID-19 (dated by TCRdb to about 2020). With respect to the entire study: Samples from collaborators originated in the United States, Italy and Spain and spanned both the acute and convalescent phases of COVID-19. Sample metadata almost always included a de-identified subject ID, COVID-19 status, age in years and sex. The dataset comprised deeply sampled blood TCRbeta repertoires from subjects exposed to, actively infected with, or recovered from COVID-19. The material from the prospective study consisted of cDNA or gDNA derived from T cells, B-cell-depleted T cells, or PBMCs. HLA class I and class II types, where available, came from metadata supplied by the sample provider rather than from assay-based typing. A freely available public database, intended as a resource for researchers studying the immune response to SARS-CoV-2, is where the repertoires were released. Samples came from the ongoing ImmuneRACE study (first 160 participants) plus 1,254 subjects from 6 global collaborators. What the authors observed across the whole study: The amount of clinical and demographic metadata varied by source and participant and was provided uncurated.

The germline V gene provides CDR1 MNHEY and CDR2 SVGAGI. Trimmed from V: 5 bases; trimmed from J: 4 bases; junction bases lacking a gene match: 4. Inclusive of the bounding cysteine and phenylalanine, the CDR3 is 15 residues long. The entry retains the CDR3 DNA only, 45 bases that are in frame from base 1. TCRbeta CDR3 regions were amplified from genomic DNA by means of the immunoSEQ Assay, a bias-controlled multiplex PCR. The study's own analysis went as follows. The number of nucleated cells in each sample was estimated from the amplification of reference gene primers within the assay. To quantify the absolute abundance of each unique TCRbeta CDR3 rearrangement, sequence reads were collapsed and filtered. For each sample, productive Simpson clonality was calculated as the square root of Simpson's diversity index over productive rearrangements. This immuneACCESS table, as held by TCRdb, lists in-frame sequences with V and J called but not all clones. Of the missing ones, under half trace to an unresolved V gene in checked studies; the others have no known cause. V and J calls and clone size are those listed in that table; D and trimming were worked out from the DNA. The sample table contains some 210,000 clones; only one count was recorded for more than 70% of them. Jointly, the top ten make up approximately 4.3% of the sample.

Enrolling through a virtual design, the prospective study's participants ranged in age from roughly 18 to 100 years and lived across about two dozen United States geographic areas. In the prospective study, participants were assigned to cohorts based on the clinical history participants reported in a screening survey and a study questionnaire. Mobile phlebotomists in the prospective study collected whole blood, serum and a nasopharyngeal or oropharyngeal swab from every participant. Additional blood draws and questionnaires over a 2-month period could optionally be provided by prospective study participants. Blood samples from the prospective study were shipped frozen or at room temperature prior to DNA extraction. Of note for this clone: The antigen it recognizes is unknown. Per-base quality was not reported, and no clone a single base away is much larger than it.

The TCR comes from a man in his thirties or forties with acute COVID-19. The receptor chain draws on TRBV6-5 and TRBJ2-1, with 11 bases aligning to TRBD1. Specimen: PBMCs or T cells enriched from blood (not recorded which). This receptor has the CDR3 CASSLDRGPYNEQFF. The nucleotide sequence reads TGTGCCAGCAGTCTGGACAGGGGGCCTTACAATGAGCAGTTCTTC.